In its sample, the clone carrying this T cell receptor beta chain was seen once. The data stem from a study of blood T cell repertoires in COVID-19. As for the study in general: The United States, Italy and Spain were the sources of the acute and convalescent COVID-19 samples. PBMCs, B-cell-depleted T cells, or T cells provided the cDNA or gDNA that made up the material.

The authors' processing: Researchers report that nucleated cell counts were estimated from reference gene primer amplification. Some clones are missing from TCRdb's copy, which holds only in-frame ones; the method was immunoSEQ multiplex PCR. The V and J calls and clone size come from that table; D and trimming were worked out from the DNA. Of more than 85,000 clones listed, 81% are singletons. CDR3 size: 16 residues. Germline V gene lookup returns CDR1 ENHRY and CDR2 SYGVKD. V was shortened by 2 bases and J by 4 bases, with 15 bases between the two germline ends. The sequenced sample consisted of peripheral blood. The sequence derives from a man in his 60s with acute or convalescent COVID-19. V is TRBV10-3 and J is TRBJ2-1; D remains ambiguous. For the CDR3, the DNA is TGTGCCATCAGTGAGGCTCGGTCTCGCGCATACAATGAGCAGTTCTTC. Amino acid sequence: CAISEARSRAYNEQFF.